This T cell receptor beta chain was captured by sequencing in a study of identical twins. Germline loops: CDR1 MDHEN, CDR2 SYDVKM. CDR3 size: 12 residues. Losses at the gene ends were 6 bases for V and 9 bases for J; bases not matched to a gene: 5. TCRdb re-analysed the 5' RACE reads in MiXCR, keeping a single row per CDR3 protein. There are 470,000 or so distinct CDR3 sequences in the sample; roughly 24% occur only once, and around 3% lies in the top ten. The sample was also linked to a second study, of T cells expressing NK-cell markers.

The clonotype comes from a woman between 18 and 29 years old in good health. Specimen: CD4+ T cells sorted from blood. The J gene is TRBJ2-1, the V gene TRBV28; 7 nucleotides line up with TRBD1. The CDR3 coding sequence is TGTGCCAGCAGGCGACAGGGCGGTGAGCAGTTCTTC. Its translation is CASRRQGGEQFF.